The rows below give T cell receptor beta chains drawn from one sample of a study of CD8 T cells in ankylosing spondylitis. TCRdb redid the calling of the 5' RACE reads with MiXCR, one entry per CDR3 protein. The repertoire holds some 240,000 distinct CDR3 sequences, with under 20% as singletons. The sequencing sample was made of blood, either unsorted or a sorted T cell fraction (not recorded which). The receptors stem from a male donor with ankylosing spondylitis or in good health (not recorded which). The CDR3 runs from the conserved cysteine through the conserved F or W. A D gene is named only where the DNA matches it firmly. Expanded clones get a size class; other rows say once, few or many, or leave the size out.

J: TRBJ2-7
size: many
D: TRBD2
V: TRBV27
CDR3: CASSFSGRDYEQYF
DNA: TGTGCCAGCAGTTTCAGCGGGAGGGACTACGAGCAGTACTTC

J: TRBJ2-1
size: .
D: TRBD2
V: TRBV29-1
CDR3: CSVETLAEDNEQFF
DNA: TGCAGCGTTGAAACACTAGCGGAGGACAATGAGCAGTTCTTC

J: TRBJ2-2
size: .
D: TRBD2
V: TRBV12-3/TRBV12-4
CDR3: CASSPPGLAGPGELFF
DNA: TGTGCCAGCAGCCCTCCTGGACTAGCGGGACCCGGGGAGCTGTTTTTT

J: TRBJ1-1
size: few
D: TRBD1
V: TRBV4-1
CDR3: CASSQGVDRGSGTEAFF
DNA: TGCGCCAGCAGCCAAGGGGTGGACAGGGGTTCGGGCACTGAAGCTTTCTTT

J: TRBJ2-7
size: few
D: .
V: TRBV20-1
CDR3: CSARAPGLPSYEQYF
DNA: TGCAGTGCTAGGGCGCCGGGACTTCCTTCGTACGAGCAGTACTTC

J: TRBJ2-7
size: .
D: .
V: TRBV7-8
CDR3: CASSSEEPEQYF
DNA: TGTGCCAGCAGCTCCGAGGAGCCCGAGCAGTACTTC

J: TRBJ2-7
size: few
D: .
V: TRBV9
CDR3: CASSVSGNYEQYF
DNA: TGTGCCAGCAGCGTAAGTGGGAATTACGAGCAGTACTTC

J: TRBJ2-2
size: few
D: TRBD1
V: TRBV5-1
CDR3: CASSLRGQGAPDTGELFF
DNA: TGCGCCAGCAGTCTCCGGGGACAGGGGGCGCCTGACACCGGGGAGCTGTTTTTT

J: TRBJ2-7
size: .
D: TRBD1
V: TRBV5-4
CDR3: CASSLLMDRGLSTYEQYF
DNA: TGTGCCAGCAGCTTGTTAATGGACAGGGGGCTCTCAACCTACGAGCAGTACTTC

J: TRBJ2-3
size: few
D: .
V: TRBV7-6
CDR3: CASSSGQAPSGVSTDTQYF
DNA: TGTGCCAGCAGCTCTGGACAGGCCCCTAGCGGAGTTAGCACAGATACGCAGTATTTT

J: TRBJ2-2
size: few
D: TRBD1
V: TRBV28
CDR3: CASSRGTETGELFF
DNA: TGTGCCAGCAGTCGTGGGACAGAGACCGGGGAGCTGTTTTTT

J: TRBJ2-3
size: few
D: .
V: TRBV24-1
CDR3: CATSDRQGLLADTQYF
DNA: TGTGCCACCAGTGATCGGCAGGGACTCCTCGCGGATACGCAGTATTTT

J: TRBJ2-6
size: .
D: TRBD1
V: TRBV12-3/TRBV12-4
CDR3: CASSSGQGESGANVLTF
DNA: TGTGCCAGCAGCAGCGGACAGGGAGAATCTGGGGCCAACGTCCTGACTTTC

J: TRBJ2-7
size: few
D: .
V: TRBV27
CDR3: CASSLAIGRVYEQYF
DNA: TGTGCCAGCAGTTTAGCCATCGGGAGAGTCTACGAGCAGTACTTC

J: TRBJ2-2
size: few
D: .
V: TRBV12-3/TRBV12-4
CDR3: CASAGGELFF
DNA: TGTGCCAGCGCCGGGGGGGAGCTGTTTTTT

J: TRBJ2-2
size: .
D: .
V: TRBV12-3/TRBV12-4
CDR3: CASSLGSTVNTGELFF
DNA: TGTGCCAGCAGTTTAGGATCCACAGTGAACACCGGGGAGCTGTTTTTT

J: TRBJ2-5
size: .
D: .
V: TRBV7-2
CDR3: CASSSQSGAWGETQYF
DNA: TGTGCCAGCAGCAGCCAATCCGGGGCCTGGGGAGAGACCCAGTACTTC

J: TRBJ2-1
size: .
D: .
V: TRBV20-1
CDR3: CSATPDSYNEQFF
DNA: TGCAGTGCTACCCCGGACAGCTACAATGAGCAGTTCTTC